This is a list of T cell receptor beta chains from one sample in a study of CD8+CD57+ T cells in acquired aplastic anemia. TCRdb used MiXCR to reprocess the reads, holding one entry per CDR3 protein. The top ten hold 2% to 2.5% of the sample, which has roughly 64,000 distinct CDR3 sequences, over 45% seen once. The material sequenced was sorted CD4+, CD8+, or CD8+CD57+ T cells (not recorded which) from PBMCs. These receptors came from a human donor in good health, serving as a control. The CDR3 runs from the conserved cysteine through the conserved F or W. A D gene is named only where the DNA matches it firmly. Clone size, where shown, is once, few, many, or a class for clones that have expanded.

J gene: TRBJ2-4
CDR3 length: 13
D gene: -
clone size: -
V gene: TRBV9
CDR3 DNA: TGTGCCAGCAGCGTAGACGGGCCAAGTATTCAGTACTTC
CDR3 protein: CASSVDGPSIQYF

J gene: TRBJ2-7
CDR3 length: 14
D gene: -
clone size: -
V gene: TRBV9
CDR3 DNA: TGTACCAGCAGCTTGGGGCAGAGGAACTACGAGCAGTACTTC
CDR3 protein: CTSSLGQRNYEQYF

J gene: TRBJ1-1
CDR3 length: 13
D gene: -
clone size: -
V gene: TRBV10-2
CDR3 DNA: TGCGCCAGCAGTCTAGATGGGGACACTGAAGCTTTCTTT
CDR3 protein: CASSLDGDTEAFF

J gene: TRBJ2-1
CDR3 length: 15
D gene: TRBD2
clone size: many
V gene: TRBV12-3/TRBV12-4
CDR3 DNA: TGTGCCAGCAGTTTTTTTCGGGGACTAGTCCATGAGCAGTTCTTC
CDR3 protein: CASSFFRGLVHEQFF

J gene: TRBJ2-7
CDR3 length: 13
D gene: TRBD2
clone size: -
V gene: TRBV29-1
CDR3 DNA: TGCAGCGTTGCTAGCGGGAGGAAGTACGAGCAGTACTTC
CDR3 protein: CSVASGRKYEQYF

J gene: TRBJ2-7
CDR3 length: 13
D gene: -
clone size: -
V gene: TRBV7-2
CDR3 DNA: TGTGCCAGCAGCTTCCAGGCGGGGGCACAGCAGTACTTC
CDR3 protein: CASSFQAGAQQYF

J gene: TRBJ2-7
CDR3 length: 14
D gene: TRBD1
clone size: -
V gene: TRBV14
CDR3 DNA: TGTGCCAGCAGCTCGGGGACAGACTCCTACGAGCAGTACTTC
CDR3 protein: CASSSGTDSYEQYF

J gene: TRBJ1-5
CDR3 length: 14
D gene: -
clone size: few
V gene: TRBV28
CDR3 DNA: TGTGCCAGCAGTCCGCGGGTTGCTTATCAGCCCCAGCATTTT
CDR3 protein: CASSPRVAYQPQHF

J gene: TRBJ2-7
CDR3 length: 15
D gene: TRBD2
clone size: few
V gene: TRBV20-1
CDR3 DNA: TGCAGTGCTAGGATAGCGGGAGCTCTGGGCTACGAGCAGTACTTC
CDR3 protein: CSARIAGALGYEQYF

J gene: TRBJ2-6
CDR3 length: 17
D gene: -
clone size: -
V gene: TRBV4-3
CDR3 DNA: TGCGCCAGCAGCCAAGACCACACGAGCTCTGGGGCCAACGTCCTGACTTTC
CDR3 protein: CASSQDHTSSGANVLTF

J gene: TRBJ2-5
CDR3 length: 15
D gene: TRBD1
clone size: many
V gene: TRBV6-1
CDR3 DNA: TGTGCCAGGAAGAGAGACAGGGTATCCTGGGAGACCCAGTACTTC
CDR3 protein: CARKRDRVSWETQYF